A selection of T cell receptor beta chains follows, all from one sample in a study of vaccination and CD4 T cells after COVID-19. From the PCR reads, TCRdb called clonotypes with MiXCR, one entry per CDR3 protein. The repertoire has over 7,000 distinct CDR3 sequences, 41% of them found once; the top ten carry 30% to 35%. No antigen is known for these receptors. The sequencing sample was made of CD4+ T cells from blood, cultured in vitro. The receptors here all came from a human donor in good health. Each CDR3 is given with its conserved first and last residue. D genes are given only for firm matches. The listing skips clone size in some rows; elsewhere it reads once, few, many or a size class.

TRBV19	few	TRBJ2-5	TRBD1	TGTGCCAGTAGTAGGCTGGGACAGAAACAAGAGACCCAGTACTTC	CASSRLGQKQETQYF
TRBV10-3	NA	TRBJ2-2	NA	TGTGCCATCAGTGAGGGGACAACGAACACCGGGGAGCTGTTTTTT	CAISEGTTNTGELFF
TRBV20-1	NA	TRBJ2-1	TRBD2	TGCAGTGTAGCGGGAGGGCCTGGCAATGAGCAGTTCTTC	CSVAGGPGNEQFF
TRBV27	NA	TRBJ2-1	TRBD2	TGTGCCAGCAGTTTATTAGCGGGGGCAGAAGATGGTGAGCAGTTCTTC	CASSLLAGAEDGEQFF
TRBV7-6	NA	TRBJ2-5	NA	TGTGCCAGCAGCTTAACAGGGAACCAAGAGACCCAGTACTTC	CASSLTGNQETQYF
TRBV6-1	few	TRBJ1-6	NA	TGTGCCAGCAGCCTAAGACAACCAATTGATTCACCCCTCCACTTT	CASSLRQPIDSPLHF
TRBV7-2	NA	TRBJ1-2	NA	TGTGCCAGCAGCTTACCGCGGGGCTATGGCTACACCTTC	CASSLPRGYGYTF
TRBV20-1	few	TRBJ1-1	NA	TGCAGTGCCCCCCCTCGGGCAGGCCAGAACACTGAAGCTTTCTTT	CSAPPRAGQNTEAFF
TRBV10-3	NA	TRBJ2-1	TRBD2	TGTGCCATCAGTGAGTGGCTAGCGGAGTCCCTCTCCTACAATGAGCAGTTCTTC	CAISEWLAESLSYNEQFF
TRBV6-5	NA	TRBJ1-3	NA	TGTGCCAGCAGTTACGCTGCACCTGGGAGAGGAGGCCGAAACACCATATATTTT	CASSYAAPGRGGRNTIYF
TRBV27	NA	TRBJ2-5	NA	TGTGCCAGCAGTTTAGAAGGGAGGCAGACCCAGTACTTC	CASSLEGRQTQYF
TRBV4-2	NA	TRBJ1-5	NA	TGTGCCAGCAGCCAGGGCCCAGGGGATCAGCCCCAGCATTTT	CASSQGPGDQPQHF
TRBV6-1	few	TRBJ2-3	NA	TGTGCCAGCAGTGGGACGTACACAGATACGCAGTATTTT	CASSGTYTDTQYF
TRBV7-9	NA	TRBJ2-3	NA	TGTGCCAGCAGCTCTCGGGCTAGCACAGATACGCAGTATTTT	CASSSRASTDTQYF
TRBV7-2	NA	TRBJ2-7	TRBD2	TGTGCCAGCAGCTTGAAGCGGGGGGGACGTGGGGGCGAGCAGTACTTC	CASSLKRGGRGGEQYF
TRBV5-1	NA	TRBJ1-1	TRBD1	TGCGCCAGCAGGTCGACAGGGCAGAACACTGAAGCTTTCTTT	CASRSTGQNTEAFF
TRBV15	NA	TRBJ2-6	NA	TGTGCCACCAGCAAAGCAGGGTCTGGGGCCAACGTCCTGACTTTC	CATSKAGSGANVLTF
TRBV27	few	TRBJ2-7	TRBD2	TGTGCCAGCAGTTCACTCCGGGAGGGGTTTCGCGAGCAGTACTTC	CASSSLREGFREQYF
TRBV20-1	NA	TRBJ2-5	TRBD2	TGCAGTCCAGTAGCGGGAGGGAGCCAAGAGACCCAGTACTTC	CSPVAGGSQETQYF
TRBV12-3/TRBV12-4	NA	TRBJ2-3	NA	TGTGCCAGCAGTTTAGGGGGGGATGCAGATACGCAGTATTTT	CASSLGGDADTQYF
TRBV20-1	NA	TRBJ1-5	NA	TGCAGTGCGGCCCAACCGGGGGGGGGATCGCAGCCCCAGCATTTT	CSAAQPGGGSQPQHF
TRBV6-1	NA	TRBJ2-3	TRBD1	TGTGCCAGCAGCCGCCAGGGGGAAGATACGCAGTATTTT	CASSRQGEDTQYF
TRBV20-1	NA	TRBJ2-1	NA	TGCAGTGCCCACGACACGCTTTCTAATGAGCAGTTCTTC	CSAHDTLSNEQFF
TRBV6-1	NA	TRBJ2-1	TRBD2	TGTGCCAGCAGCAGAGGACTAGCGGGCTACAATGAGCAGTTCTTC	CASSRGLAGYNEQFF
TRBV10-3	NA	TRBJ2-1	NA	TGTGCCATCAGTGAGTCGCGCGGGACCAATGAGCAGTTCTTC	CAISESRGTNEQFF
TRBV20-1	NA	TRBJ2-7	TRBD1	TGCAGTGCTAGAGGTGAGGGACAGGGGGACTACGAGCAGTACTTC	CSARGEGQGDYEQYF
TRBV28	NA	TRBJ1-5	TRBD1	TGTGCCGGGACAGGGGTGGGCCAGCCCCAGCATTTT	CAGTGVGQPQHF
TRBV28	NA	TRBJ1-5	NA	TGTGCCAGCAATTCGTTGGGTCAGCCCCAGCATTTT	CASNSLGQPQHF
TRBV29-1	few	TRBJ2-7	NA	TGCAGCGTTGGATTGGCTGGCGAGCAGTACTTC	CSVGLAGEQYF
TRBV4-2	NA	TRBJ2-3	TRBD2	TGTGCCAGCAGCCAGGCTAGCGGGAGGGCCACAGATACGCAGTATTTT	CASSQASGRATDTQYF
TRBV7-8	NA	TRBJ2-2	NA	TGTGCCAGCAGAGAGAATCAGAACACCGGGGAGCTGTTTTTT	CASRENQNTGELFF
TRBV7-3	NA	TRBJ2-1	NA	TGTGCCAGCAGCTTGCGGGATCCGGCCAATGAGCAGTTCTTC	CASSLRDPANEQFF
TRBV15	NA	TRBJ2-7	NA	TGTGCCACCAGCGGGCGGGTCCGCTACGAGCAGTACTTC	CATSGRVRYEQYF
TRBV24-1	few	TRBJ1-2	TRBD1	TGTGCCACCAGTGAGCCTGGGACAGCTAACTATGGCTACACCTTC	CATSEPGTANYGYTF
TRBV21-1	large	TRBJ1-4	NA	TGTGCCAGCGGGGGACAGGGTGATGAAAAACTGTTTTTT	CASGGQGDEKLFF
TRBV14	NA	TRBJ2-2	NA	TGTGCCAGCAGCCCAGGGGCCCGGGGCGGGGAGCTGTTTTTT	CASSPGARGGELFF